The clone carrying this T cell receptor beta chain occurred many times. Its specificity is unknown. The data derive from a study of T cells after yellow fever vaccination. Study context: Libraries from low-cell-number fractions were prepared with the SMART-Seq v4 Ultra Low Input RNA kit. Points from the study as a whole: Re-detected after boosting: most primary clones, almost 97% of CD4 and 88% of CD8. Although the secondary response was weaker, it peaked faster, at day 5 versus 15.

Production of TCR cDNA was by 5'RACE template switching, which also added a universal primer site and UMIs. TCRdb processed the 5' RACE reads anew with MiXCR; each CDR3 protein has one entry. Of a few hundred thousand distinct CDR3 sequences in the sample, around 4.1% were seen once. The input for sequencing was PBMCs, taken 5 days after the yellow fever booster vaccination. This sequence originates from a man younger than 35 who received the YFV17D yellow fever vaccine.

The CDR3 region has the DNA TGTGCCACCAGCAGAGGGGACCTAGCGGAGAACACTGAAGCTTTCTTT. As protein: CATSRGDLAENTEAFF. The chain couples TRBV15 to TRBJ1-1, with D maybe TRBD1 (5 bases). Germline assignment: CDR1 LNHNV and CDR2 YYDKDF (reference sequence). This CDR3 comprises 16 residues. The V end lost 1 base, the J end lost 1 base, and 13 bases lay between the germline ends.